This T cell receptor beta chain was profiled in a study of blood T cell repertoires in COVID-19. Trimming removed 4 bases at V and 5 bases at J, with 9 bases between. Germline values: CDR1 SGDLS, CDR2 YYNGEE. This CDR3 region has 12 residues. Profiling relied on immunoSEQ multiplex PCR, and the TCRdb table lists in-frame clones only, not all of them. The repertoire holds over 90,000 clones, with more than 80% as singletons. This chain links TRBV9 with TRBJ1-2; unclear D gene. This TCR came from a human donor in a cohort sampled during active COVID-19. Material: peripheral blood. The CDR3 bases are TGTGCCAGCAGCACCTCGACATATGGCTACACCTTC. It is translated as CASSTSTYGYTF.